The TCR beta chain described here comes from a study of blood T cell repertoires in COVID-19. Study-level information: Acute and convalescent COVID-19 samples came from the United States, Italy and Spain.

The participants were between about 18 and 90 years old and came from 24 US areas. Participant-reported clinical history was the basis for cohort assignment. Germline V gene lookup returns CDR1 SGHKS and CDR2 YYEKEE (reference sequence). V lost 0 bases, J lost 5 bases, and 5 bases lay in between. This CDR3 has 12 amino acids. Sequencing was performed with immunoSEQ multiplex PCR; in TCRdb, only in-frame clones are kept and a portion is missing. The table shows 200,000 to 250,000 clones, with 80% to 90% occurring only once. The receptor was derived from a woman younger than 45 who had been exposed to COVID-19. Sequencing used PBMCs or T cells enriched from blood (not recorded which). The chain couples TRBV5-5 to TRBJ2-5, with D unclear. In DNA, the CDR3 is TGTGCCAGCAGCTTGGCCTTTGAGACCCAGTACTTC. Protein: CASSLAFETQYF.